A selection of T cell receptor beta chains follows, all from one sample in a study of CD8+CD57+ T cells in acquired aplastic anemia. One entry per CDR3 protein, called by TCRdb with MiXCR from the reads. The table shows about half a million distinct CDR3 sequences, with around 30% occurring only once. The sample taken for sequencing was sorted CD4+, CD8+, or CD8+CD57+ T cells (not recorded which) from PBMCs. The receptors shown here come from a human donor with aplastic anemia. CDR3s include the opening cysteine and the closing phenylalanine or tryptophan. D genes are given only for firm matches. Not every row has a clone size; where given, it reads once, few, many or a size class.

V,size,D,J,DNA,CDR3
TRBV5-4,few,NA,TRBJ2-7,TGTGCCAGCAGCTTGGCGGTTGGGGGTGGATACTCCTACGAGCAGTACTTC,CASSLAVGGGYSYEQYF
TRBV2,many,NA,TRBJ2-7,TGTGCCAGCAGTGACAACAGACGGATATCCTACGAGCAGTACTTC,CASSDNRRISYEQYF
TRBV29-1,many,NA,TRBJ2-3,TGCAGCGTTGAAGATCGGATACAGCCCACAGATACGCAGTATTTT,CSVEDRIQPTDTQYF
TRBV20-1,NA,NA,TRBJ1-6,TGCAGTGCCGCTCTACAGACAGGTAATTCACCCCTCCACTTT,CSAALQTGNSPLHF
TRBV2,many,NA,TRBJ1-6,TGTGCCAGCATTGCAACAGGGCCGAATTCACCCCTCCACTTT,CASIATGPNSPLHF
TRBV2,few,TRBD2,TRBJ2-1,TGTGCCAGCAGCCCCGGGCTAGCGGGTTTACGTGAGCAGTTCTTC,CASSPGLAGLREQFF
TRBV20-1,few,NA,TRBJ1-5,TGCAGTGCTAGTTGGGGGGCTGGCAATCAGCCCCAGCATTTT,CSASWGAGNQPQHF
TRBV5-1,few,NA,TRBJ2-7,TGCGCCAGCAGCGCGGGCAGATCCTACGAGCAGTACTTC,CASSAGRSYEQYF
TRBV29-1,few,TRBD1,TRBJ2-5,TGCAGCGTGGACAGGGACGGTAGGGAGACCCAGTACTTC,CSVDRDGRETQYF
TRBV20-1,many,NA,TRBJ2-3,TGCAGTGCTAGAACTAACACAGATACGCAGTATTTT,CSARTNTDTQYF
TRBV5-4,NA,TRBD1,TRBJ2-7,TGTGCCAGCAGCCCGATGACAGGGGACTACGAGCAGTACTTC,CASSPMTGDYEQYF
TRBV7-2,few,TRBD2,TRBJ2-3,TGTGCCAGCAGCTGGAGCGGGGCCACAGATACGCAGTATTTT,CASSWSGATDTQYF
TRBV24-1,few,NA,TRBJ1-2,TGTGCCACCAGTGTGGGCAGTAACTATGGCTACACCTTC,CATSVGSNYGYTF
TRBV5-4,NA,TRBD1,TRBJ1-1,TGTGCCAGCAGCTTGTCACAGGGGGCATACACTGAAGCTTTCTTT,CASSLSQGAYTEAFF
TRBV11-2,few,NA,TRBJ2-1,TGTGCCAGCAGCCACGGCCCCGCTAACTCCTACAATGAGCAGTTCTTC,CASSHGPANSYNEQFF
TRBV30,NA,NA,TRBJ2-4,TGTGCCTGGAGTGTACATGGGGACATTCAGTACTTC,CAWSVHGDIQYF
TRBV29-1,NA,TRBD1,TRBJ1-5,TGCAGCTTACTCTCCGGGACAGAAGACCAGCCCCAGCATTTT,CSLLSGTEDQPQHF
TRBV12-3/TRBV12-4,few,NA,TRBJ2-7,TGTGCCAGCAGTTTTGCCCCGGAGGGCACCTACGAGCAGTACTTC,CASSFAPEGTYEQYF
TRBV15,NA,NA,TRBJ1-1,TGTGCCACCAGCAGTCGGGGCGGCACTGAAGCTTTCTTT,CATSSRGGTEAFF
TRBV4-2,once,TRBD1,TRBJ2-7,TGTGCCAGCAGCCTTCCGGGACAGGGGGCTCGCGAGCAGTACTTC,CASSLPGQGAREQYF
TRBV19,NA,NA,TRBJ2-3,TGTGCCAGTAGATCCTATTGTGGGACCCCCACAGATACGCAGTATTTT,CASRSYCGTPTDTQYF
TRBV3-1,NA,TRBD1,TRBJ1-4,TGTGCCAGCAGCCAAGAGACAGGGTTACAGGAAAAACTGTTTTTT,CASSQETGLQEKLFF
TRBV27,NA,NA,TRBJ1-1,TGTGCCAGCAGTCTAAAAGGACGGAACACTGAAGCTTTCTTT,CASSLKGRNTEAFF
TRBV7-3,many,NA,TRBJ1-1,TGTGCCAGCAGCGTCTTGGGGGCGCAAACTGAAGCTTTCTTT,CASSVLGAQTEAFF
TRBV19,NA,TRBD1,TRBJ2-7,TGTGCCAGTAGTATTCGGACAGGGGTCGACGAGCAGTACTTC,CASSIRTGVDEQYF
TRBV20-1,NA,NA,TRBJ2-1,TGCAGTGCTAGAGGGGGGGGGCTGGGCAATGAGCAGTTCTTC,CSARGGGLGNEQFF
TRBV19,many,TRBD1,TRBJ2-3,TGTGCCAGTAGTATACTATGGGACAGGGTCGGCACAGATACGCAGTATTTT,CASSILWDRVGTDTQYF
TRBV20-1,many,NA,TRBJ1-2,TGCAGTGCTAGAGAGCCAGGGAGGCAGTTACGGGGCTACACCTTC,CSAREPGRQLRGYTF
TRBV14,NA,TRBD1,TRBJ1-5,TGTGCCAGCAGTGGTGGACAGGGGGGTCAGCCCCAGCATTTT,CASSGGQGGQPQHF
TRBV12-3/TRBV12-4,NA,TRBD1,TRBJ1-2,TGTGCCAGCAGTTTAGTCTGGGACAGAAACTATGGCTACACCTTC,CASSLVWDRNYGYTF
TRBV29-1,many,NA,TRBJ1-5,TGCAGCTCTAGTCCAGGGTTAACTCAGCCCCAGCATTTT,CSSSPGLTQPQHF
TRBV19,many,NA,TRBJ2-3,TGTGCCAGTACCGGTGAGAAAGATACGCAGTATTTT,CASTGEKDTQYF
TRBV2,many,NA,TRBJ1-6,TGTGCCAGTTCGGATTTGGGGAGTTCACCCCTCCACTTT,CASSDLGSSPLHF
TRBV7-2,many,TRBD1,TRBJ1-2,TGTGCCAGCAGCTCTCTTGAAAACAGGGGTCGGGGCTACACCTTC,CASSSLENRGRGYTF
TRBV29-1,NA,NA,TRBJ2-5,TGCAGCGCGGGGGACACAAAAGAGACCCAGTACTTC,CSAGDTKETQYF
TRBV10-3,once,NA,TRBJ1-1,TGTGCCAGCAGTTACAGAGACCGCCACACTGAAGCTTTCTTT,CASSYRDRHTEAFF
TRBV2,many,NA,TRBJ1-6,TGTGCCAGCAGTTGGACGGGTCGTAATTCACCCCTCCACTTT,CASSWTGRNSPLHF
TRBV20-1,few,NA,TRBJ2-2,TGCAGTGCTAGAGATCCAGGAGAGAACACCGGGGAGCTGTTTTTT,CSARDPGENTGELFF
TRBV18,NA,NA,TRBJ1-2,TGTGCCAGCTCACCACCATCTGGGGGAGTTGTGCGCTACACCTTC,CASSPPSGGVVRYTF
TRBV5-1,NA,TRBD1,TRBJ1-6,TGCGCCAGCAGCTACCAAGCCGGGACAGAAAATTCACCCCTCCACTTT,CASSYQAGTENSPLHF
TRBV25-1,NA,NA,TRBJ2-7,TGTGCCAGCAGTGACAGGAGGGGCAACACCTACGAGCAGTACTTC,CASSDRRGNTYEQYF
TRBV20-1,few,NA,TRBJ1-4,TGCAGTGCTAGCAGGCAGGGGCAGGAAAAACTGTTTTTT,CSASRQGQEKLFF
TRBV7-8,NA,NA,TRBJ1-1,TGTGCCAGCAGCTTAAGGGCAGGTCCTAACACTGAAGCTTTCTTT,CASSLRAGPNTEAFF
TRBV7-9,many,TRBD1,TRBJ2-7,TGTGCCAGCACCAACAGGGGTCCCTCCTACGAGCAGTACTTC,CASTNRGPSYEQYF
TRBV25-1,NA,TRBD1,TRBJ1-6,TGTGCCAGCAGTTTATTACAGGGGGCTAATAATTCACCCCTCCACTTT,CASSLLQGANNSPLHF
TRBV29-1,many,NA,TRBJ1-2,TGCAGCGTATCAGGGAGTTTTGCGGTCTATGGCTACACCTTC,CSVSGSFAVYGYTF
TRBV9,NA,NA,TRBJ1-1,TGTGCCAGCAGCAAAACCCCGGAGAACACTGAAGCTTTCTTT,CASSKTPENTEAFF
TRBV24-1,many,NA,TRBJ2-3,TGTGCCACCAGTGACCCAGGACTGACAGATACGCAGTATTTT,CATSDPGLTDTQYF
TRBV5-4,few,NA,TRBJ2-5,TGTGCCAGCAGCTTGGGGACTAAAGAAGAGACCCAGTACTTC,CASSLGTKEETQYF
TRBV20-1,once,TRBD2,TRBJ2-1,TGCAGTGCTAGAGAAATAGCGGGAGCGCATGAGCAGTTCTTC,CSAREIAGAHEQFF
TRBV11-1,NA,NA,TRBJ2-3,TGTGCCAGCAGCTTAGGAACTGGGGCGGATAGCACAGATACGCAGTATTTT,CASSLGTGADSTDTQYF
TRBV2,many,TRBD1,TRBJ1-5,TGTGCCAGCAGTGAGACAGGGGGCGAACAGCCCCAGCATTTT,CASSETGGEQPQHF
TRBV19,many,NA,TRBJ1-4,TGTGCCAGTAACTCCGGGACAAGCTCAAATGAAAAACTGTTTTTT,CASNSGTSSNEKLFF
TRBV19,NA,NA,TRBJ1-3,TGTGCCAGTAGTATCTCGAGCTCTGGAAACACCATGTATTTT,CASSISSSGNTMYF